Listed below are T cell receptor beta chains from one sample, sequenced in a study of blood T cell repertoires in COVID-19. Some clones are missing from TCRdb's copy, which holds only in-frame ones; the method was immunoSEQ multiplex PCR. The sample carries 250,000 or so clones, around nine tenths recorded once. The sequencing input was peripheral blood. The receptors originated from a man in his forties or fifties with active or convalescent COVID-19. Both conserved end residues are part of each CDR3. D genes are given only for firm matches. Only some rows state a clone size, as once, few, many or a class for expanded clones.

clone_size j_call v_call d_call cdr3_nt cdr3_aa
few TRBJ1-2 TRBV30 TRBD1 TGTGCCTGGAGTCCCCAAGGACAGGGTGGAAACTATGGCTACACCTTC CAWSPQGQGGNYGYTF
NA TRBJ2-3 TRBV2 TRBD2 TGTGCCAGCAGTGCGGCGGGGGGGATAACAGATACGCAGTATTTT CASSAAGGITDTQYF
NA TRBJ2-5 TRBV28 NA TGTGCCAGCAGTAGGGGGGACAGTCGGGAGAGGAGAGAGACCCAGTACTTC CASSRGDSRERRETQYF
NA TRBJ1-6 TRBV11-2 TRBD1 TGTGCCAGCAGCTTAGGACAGGGGGCCTTGGCCCTCCACTTT CASSLGQGALALHF
NA TRBJ1-1 TRBV28 NA TGTGCCAGCAGTTCATTTCGGGTGGGTGAAGCTTTCTTT CASSSFRVGEAFF
NA TRBJ1-4 TRBV2 NA TGTGCCAGCAGTGTCACAGGACCCGGGAGTGAAAAACTGTTTTTT CASSVTGPGSEKLFF
few TRBJ2-7 TRBV6-5 NA TGTGCCAGCAGTCGCCAGCCGGGAAAACTTTACGAGCAGTACTTC CASSRQPGKLYEQYF
NA TRBJ1-1 TRBV15 NA TGTGCCACCAACGGCAGGGCTGAAGCTTTCTTT CATNGRAEAFF
NA TRBJ2-2 TRBV7-6 TRBD2 TGTGCCAGCAGCTCAGTAGCGGGGGGGCGAAACACCGGGGAGCTGTTTTTT CASSSVAGGRNTGELFF
NA TRBJ2-1 TRBV11-2 NA TGTGCCAGCAGCTTACGTGGGAGGCCCTACAATGAGCAGTTCTTC CASSLRGRPYNEQFF
NA TRBJ2-1 TRBV10-2 TRBD1 TGCGCCAGCATTGCTGGACAGGGGAAATTTACAAAGTTCTTC CASIAGQGKFTKFF
NA TRBJ2-7 TRBV7-9 TRBD2 TGTGCCAGCAGCTTAGTTAGCGGGAATGTAGGCGAGCAGTACTTC CASSLVSGNVGEQYF
few TRBJ1-2 TRBV12-3/TRBV12-4 NA TGTGCCAGCAGTTTGGGGCCAGGGACACTCTTC CASSLGPGTLF
NA TRBJ2-1 TRBV7-2 NA TGTGCCAGCAGCTTTTGGAGGGGCAATGAGCAGTTCTTC CASSFWRGNEQFF
NA TRBJ2-1 TRBV11-2 NA TGTGCCAGCAGCTTCGAGGTAGGCCCCCCGCTCTTC CASSFEVGPPLF
NA TRBJ2-7 TRBV6-5 TRBD2 TGTGCCAGCAGTCTAGCGGGAGCGGGATACGAGCAGTACTTC CASSLAGAGYEQYF
NA TRBJ2-5 TRBV11-3 NA TGTGCCAGCAGCTTAGATCAGGGTTTCGGAGAGACCCAGTACTTC CASSLDQGFGETQYF
NA TRBJ2-3 TRBV2 NA TGTGCCAGCAGTACTTCCCCTAGCGATACGCAGTATTTT CASSTSPSDTQYF
NA TRBJ2-5 TRBV7-3 TRBD2 TGTGCCAGCAGCTTACTAGCGGGGGTCCAAGAGACCCAGTACTTC CASSLLAGVQETQYF
NA TRBJ1-1 TRBV10-3 TRBD1 TGTGCCATCAGACCGGGACAGGGGGCAGGGCGGGCCGACCCGAACACTGAAGCTTTCTTT CAIRPGQGAGRADPNTEAFF
NA TRBJ1-4 TRBV9 NA TGTGCCAGCAGCGCAGGGCTTAATGAAAAACTGTTTTTT CASSAGLNEKLFF
NA TRBJ1-5 TRBV6-5 TRBD1 TGTGCCAGCAGAGACGGATCCCAGGGGGCCCGCCAGCATTTT CASRDGSQGARQHF
NA TRBJ2-6 TRBV3-1/TRBV3-2 NA TGTGCCAGCAGCCAAGGACAGGAAGGCCACTCTGGGGCCAACGTCCTGACTTTC CASSQGQEGHSGANVLTF
NA TRBJ1-2 TRBV5-1 NA TGCGCCAGCAGCTTGGGGGGCGATATTGGCTACACCTTC CASSLGGDIGYTF
few TRBJ2-1 TRBV19 TRBD2 TGTGCCAGTAGTATCGCGGGAGTCCTCTACAATGAGCAGTTCTTC CASSIAGVLYNEQFF
NA TRBJ2-7 TRBV5-5 TRBD2 TGTGCCAGCAGCTCCGGACTAGCGGGTGGCGAGCAGTACTTC CASSSGLAGGEQYF
NA TRBJ2-3 TRBV6-5 NA TGTGCCAGCACCAACAACGCAGATACGCAGTATTTT CASTNNADTQYF
NA TRBJ1-4 TRBV5-1 NA TGCGCCAGCAGCTTAGGTCAGGGTGGGGAAAAACTGTTTTTT CASSLGQGGEKLFF
NA TRBJ2-5 TRBV6-2/TRBV6-3 NA TGTGCCAGCAGTACCCAAGGGAGCGGATATGAGACCCAGTACTTC CASSTQGSGYETQYF
NA TRBJ2-7 TRBV5-5 TRBD1 TGTGCCAGCAGCTTGGCACAGGGGGCCTACGAGCAGTACTTC CASSLAQGAYEQYF
NA TRBJ1-4 TRBV25-1 TRBD1 TGTGCCAGTCGTGAGGGGGCAGTCGAAAAACTGTTTTTT CASREGAVEKLFF
NA TRBJ2-3 TRBV28 NA TGTGCCGCGGGGGCGATAGCAGGCAGCACAGATACGCAGTATTTT CAAGAIAGSTDTQYF
NA TRBJ2-1 TRBV20-1 NA TGCAGTGCCCCTACAGGGAATGAGCAGTTCTTC CSAPTGNEQFF
NA TRBJ2-3 TRBV7-6 NA TGTGCCAGCAGCTTACGGGACACCTACACAGATACGCAGTATTTT CASSLRDTYTDTQYF